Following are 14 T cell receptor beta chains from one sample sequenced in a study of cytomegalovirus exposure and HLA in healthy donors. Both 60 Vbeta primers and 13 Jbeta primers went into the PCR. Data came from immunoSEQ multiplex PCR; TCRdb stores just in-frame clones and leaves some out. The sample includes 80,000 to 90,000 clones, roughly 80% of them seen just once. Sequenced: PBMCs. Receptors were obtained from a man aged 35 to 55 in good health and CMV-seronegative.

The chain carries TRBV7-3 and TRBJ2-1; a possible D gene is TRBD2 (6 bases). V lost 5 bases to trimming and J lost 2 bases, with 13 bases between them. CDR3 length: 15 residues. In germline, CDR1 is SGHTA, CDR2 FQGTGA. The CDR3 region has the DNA TGTGCCAGCAGCGCCGATAGCGGTCCCTACAATGAGCAGTTCTTC. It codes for CASSADSGPYNEQFF.

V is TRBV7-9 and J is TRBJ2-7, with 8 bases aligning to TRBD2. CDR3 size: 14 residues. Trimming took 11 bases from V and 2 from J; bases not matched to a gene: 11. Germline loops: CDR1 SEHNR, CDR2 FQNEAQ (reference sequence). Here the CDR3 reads CASGGAEPPYEQYF. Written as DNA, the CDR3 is TGTGCCTCGGGGGGGGCGGAACCCCCCTACGAGCAGTACTTC.

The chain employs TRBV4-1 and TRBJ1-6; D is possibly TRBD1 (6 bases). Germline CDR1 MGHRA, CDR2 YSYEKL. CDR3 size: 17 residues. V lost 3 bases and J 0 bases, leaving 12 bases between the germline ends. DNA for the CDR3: TGCGCCAGCAGCCATAGACAGGACTCCTCCTATAATTCACCCCTCCACTTT. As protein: CASSHRQDSSYNSPLHF.

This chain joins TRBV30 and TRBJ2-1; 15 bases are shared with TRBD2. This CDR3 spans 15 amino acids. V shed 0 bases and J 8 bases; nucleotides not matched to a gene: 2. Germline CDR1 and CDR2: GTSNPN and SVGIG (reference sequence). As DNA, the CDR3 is TGTGCCTGGAGTGTCCGGACTAGCGGGAGGGATGAGCAGTTCTTC. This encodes CAWSVRTSGRDEQFF.

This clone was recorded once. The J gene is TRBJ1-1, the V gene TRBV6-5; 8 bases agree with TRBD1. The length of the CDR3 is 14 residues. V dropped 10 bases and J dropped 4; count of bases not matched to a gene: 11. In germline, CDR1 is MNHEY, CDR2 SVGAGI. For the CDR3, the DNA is TGTGCCACTTACCAGGGGGCAGGGGGCACTGAAGCTTTCTTT. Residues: CATYQGAGGTEAFF.

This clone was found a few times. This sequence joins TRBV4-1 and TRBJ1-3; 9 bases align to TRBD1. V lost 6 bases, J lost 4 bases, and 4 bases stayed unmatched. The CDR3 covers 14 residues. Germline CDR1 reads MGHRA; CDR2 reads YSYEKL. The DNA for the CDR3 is TGCGCCAGCAGAGGGACAGGGTTCGGAAACACCATATATTTT. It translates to CASRGTGFGNTIYF.

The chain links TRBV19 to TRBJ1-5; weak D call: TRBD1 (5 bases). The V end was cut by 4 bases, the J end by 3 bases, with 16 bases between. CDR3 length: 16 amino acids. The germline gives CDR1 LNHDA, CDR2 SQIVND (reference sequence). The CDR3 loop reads CASSKGRDNLNQPQHF. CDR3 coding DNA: TGTGCCAGTAGTAAGGGGCGTGACAACCTCAATCAGCCCCAGCATTTT.

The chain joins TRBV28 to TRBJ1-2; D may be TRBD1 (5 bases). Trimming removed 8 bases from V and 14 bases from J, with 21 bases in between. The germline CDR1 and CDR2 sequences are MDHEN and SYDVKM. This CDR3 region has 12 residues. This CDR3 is CASGAGILHLTF. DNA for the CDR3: TGTGCCAGCGGGGCAGGGATTCTCCATTTGACCTTC.

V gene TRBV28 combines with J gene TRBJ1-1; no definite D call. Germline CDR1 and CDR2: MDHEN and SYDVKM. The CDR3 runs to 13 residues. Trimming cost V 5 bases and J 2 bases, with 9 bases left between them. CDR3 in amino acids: CASSPSYNTEAFF. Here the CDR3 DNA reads TGTGCCAGCAGTCCCTCCTACAACACTGAAGCTTTCTTT.

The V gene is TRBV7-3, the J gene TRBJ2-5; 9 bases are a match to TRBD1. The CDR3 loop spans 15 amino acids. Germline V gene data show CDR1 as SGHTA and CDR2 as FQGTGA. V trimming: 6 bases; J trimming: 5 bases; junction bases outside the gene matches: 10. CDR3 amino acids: CASSPTGGRGETQYF. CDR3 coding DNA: TGTGCCAGCAGTCCCACAGGGGGCAGGGGGGAGACCCAGTACTTC.

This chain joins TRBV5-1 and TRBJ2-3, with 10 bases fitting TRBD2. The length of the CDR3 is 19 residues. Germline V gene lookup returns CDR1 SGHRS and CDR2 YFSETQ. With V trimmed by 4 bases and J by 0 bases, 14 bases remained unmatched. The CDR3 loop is CASSRTSGDTLFSTDTQYF. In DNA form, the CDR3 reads TGCGCCAGCAGCCGTACTAGCGGGGATACCCTTTTTAGCACAGATACGCAGTATTTT.

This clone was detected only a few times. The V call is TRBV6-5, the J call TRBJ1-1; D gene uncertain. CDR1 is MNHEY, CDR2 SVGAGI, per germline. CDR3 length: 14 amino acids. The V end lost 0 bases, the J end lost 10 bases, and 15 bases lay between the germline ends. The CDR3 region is CASSYSGPRVVAFF. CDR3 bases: TGTGCCAGCAGTTACTCCGGTCCGAGGGTAGTAGCTTTCTTT.

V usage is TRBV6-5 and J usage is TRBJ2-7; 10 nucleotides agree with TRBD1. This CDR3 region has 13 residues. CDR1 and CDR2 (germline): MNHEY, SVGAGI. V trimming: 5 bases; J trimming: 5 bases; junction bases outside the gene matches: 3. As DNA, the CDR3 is TGTGCCAGCAGTGTAGACAGGGGGCACGAGCAGTACTTC. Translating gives CASSVDRGHEQYF.

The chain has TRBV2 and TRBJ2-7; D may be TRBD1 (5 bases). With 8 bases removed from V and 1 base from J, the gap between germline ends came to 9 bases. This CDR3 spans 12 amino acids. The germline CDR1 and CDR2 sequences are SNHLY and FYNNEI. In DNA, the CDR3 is TGTGCCAGCTCACAGGATTCCTACGAGCAGTACTTC. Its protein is CASSQDSYEQYF.